This T cell receptor beta chain was recovered during a study of blood T cell repertoires in COVID-19. V was clipped by 6 bases and J by 2 bases; unmatched bases: 5. The CDR3 loop spans 15 amino acids. Per germline, CDR1 KGHSH and CDR2 LQKENI. Study processing details: For nucleated cells, counts were estimated from reference gene primer amplification. Profiled with immunoSEQ multiplex PCR; TCRdb holds only in-frame clones, not every one. D and trimming come from the DNA, and the V and J calls and clone size come from that table. The sample comprises around 140,000 clones, 70% to 85% of which are singletons, and about 9.4% rests with the top ten.

This TCR was recovered from a man aged 55 to 69 with active or convalescent COVID-19. This chain uses TRBV18 with TRBJ2-2; 8 bases line up with TRBD1. Sequencing used peripheral blood. The chain's CDR3 is CASSRGQGNTGELFF. The CDR3 nucleotides read TGTGCCAGCTCCCGCGGACAGGGAAACACCGGGGAGCTGTTTTTT.